This T cell receptor (beta chain) was sequenced during a study of T cell responses to AZD1222 COVID-19 vaccine. With respect to this clone: The antigen is not known.

Profiling relied on immunoSEQ multiplex PCR, and the TCRdb table lists in-frame clones only, not all of them. Among some 170,000 clones listed, around nine tenths were seen once. The CDR3 loop spans 15 amino acids. The germline V gene encodes CDR1 SGDLS and CDR2 YYNGEE. Trimming removed 0 bases from V and 0 bases from J, with 6 bases in between. Study-wide results and limits: Dominant CD4 TCR responses targeted spike regions 160-218 and 743-854. The reported proportion of spike-specific TCRs targeting unmutated variant regions was nearly half.

The material sequenced was peripheral blood, taken on day 0 of AZD1222 vaccination. The source of this sequence is an adult in good health. The chain is built from TRBV9 and TRBJ2-2; D unclear. CDR3 protein: CASSVDRPNTGELFF. CDR3 nucleotides: TGTGCCAGCAGCGTAGACCGGCCGAACACCGGGGAGCTGTTTTTT. Filled out from reference TRBV9 and TRBJ2-2, the complete variable domain reads DSGVTQTPKHLITATGQRVTLRCSPRSGDLSVYWYQQSLDQGLQFLIQYYNGEERAKGNILERFSAQQFPDLHSELNLSSLELGDSALYFCASSVDRPNTGELFFGEGSRLTVL.